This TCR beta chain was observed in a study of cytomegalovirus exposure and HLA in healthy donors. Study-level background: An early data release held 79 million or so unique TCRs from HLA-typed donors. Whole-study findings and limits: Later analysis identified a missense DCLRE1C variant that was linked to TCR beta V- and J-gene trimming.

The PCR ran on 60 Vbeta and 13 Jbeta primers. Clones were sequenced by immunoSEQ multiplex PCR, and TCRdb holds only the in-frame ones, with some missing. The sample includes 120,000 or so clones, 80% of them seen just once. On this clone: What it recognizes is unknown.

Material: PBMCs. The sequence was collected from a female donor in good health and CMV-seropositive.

The CDR3 region is CASSMGGATGDTQYF. CDR3 DNA: TGTGCCAGTAGTATGGGGGGGGCTACAGGAGATACGCAGTATTTT. V usage is TRBV19 and J usage is TRBJ2-3; TRBD2 might be the D (7 bases). Germline V lookup: CDR1 LNHDA, CDR2 SQIVND (reference sequence). CDR3 length equals 15 residues. V lost 3 bases and J 5 bases, leaving 15 bases between the germline ends.